In its sample, the clone carrying this T cell receptor beta chain was seen a few times. Alongside a J-beta primer mix, a sample-barcoded 5' primer served in a second PCR lasting about 7 to 12 cycles. TCRdb passed the 5' RACE reads through MiXCR, listing each CDR3 protein once. The table lists 1.5 million to 2 million distinct CDR3 sequences, about two fifths of them singletons. The CDR3 consists of 14 residues. V was shortened by 6 bases and J by 9 bases, with 22 bases between the two germline ends. Germline V CDR1 and CDR2: SQVTM, ANQGSEA. This sample was taken from a study of blood T cells in healthy people across ages. The study isolated at least 6 million PBMCs from each sample.

This chain connects TRBV29-1 to TRBJ2-3; the D gene is possibly TRBD2 (6 bases). The TCR sequence derives from a human donor in good health. Sample: blood. CDR3 amino acids: CSVGGALGKGTQYF. In DNA, the CDR3 is TGCAGCGTGGGCGGGGCGCTCGGGAAGGGGACGCAGTATTTT.